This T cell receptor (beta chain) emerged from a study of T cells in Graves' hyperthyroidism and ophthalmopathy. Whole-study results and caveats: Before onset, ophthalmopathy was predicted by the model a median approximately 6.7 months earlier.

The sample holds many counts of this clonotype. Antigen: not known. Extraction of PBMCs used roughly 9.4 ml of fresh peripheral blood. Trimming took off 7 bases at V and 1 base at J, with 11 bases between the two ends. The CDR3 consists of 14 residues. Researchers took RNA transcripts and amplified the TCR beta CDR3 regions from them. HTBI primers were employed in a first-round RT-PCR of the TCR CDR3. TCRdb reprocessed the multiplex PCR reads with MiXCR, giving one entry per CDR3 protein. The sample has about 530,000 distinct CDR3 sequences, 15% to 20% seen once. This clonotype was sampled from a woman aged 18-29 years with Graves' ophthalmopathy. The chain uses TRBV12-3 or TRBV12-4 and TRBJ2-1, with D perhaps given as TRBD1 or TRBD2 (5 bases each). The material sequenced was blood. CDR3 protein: CASKRDGSYNEQFF. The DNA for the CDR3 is TGTGCCAGCAAACGGGACGGGTCCTACAATGAGCAGTTCTTC.